These 10 T cell receptor beta chains came from one sample sequenced in a study of OX40 agonist ivuxolimab in advanced cancers. The data were produced by immunoSEQ multiplex PCR, yet TCRdb's version contains in-frame clones alone and is incomplete. This table holds about 57,000 clones, over 80% found once. The specimen comprised CD4+ or CD8+ T cells sorted from blood, sampled in a trial of the OX40 agonist ivuxolimab. These receptors were taken from an adult with an advanced solid tumor such as melanoma, head and neck, liver or kidney cancer.

The CDR3: CASSLVPSGRWYNEQFF. The CDR3 DNA is TGTGCCAGCAGCTTAGTGCCTAGCGGGAGATGGTACAATGAGCAGTTCTTC. The chain employs TRBV7-8 and TRBJ2-1; 10 bases line up with TRBD2. Germline CDR1 SGHVS, CDR2 FQNEAQ. CDR3 length equals 17 residues. The ends lost 1 base at V and 4 bases at J; junction bases unmatched: 7.

This clone is a singleton in its sample. This chain uses TRBV4-3 with TRBJ2-1; D remains unclear. Trimming removed 1 base from V and 7 bases from J, with 8 bases in between. The CDR3 loop spans 13 amino acids. Germline CDR1 LGHNA, CDR2 YSLEER. As DNA, the CDR3 is TGCGCCAGCAGCCAAGCGACTCTAAATGAGCAGTTCTTC. Translation: CASSQATLNEQFF.

The rearrangement links TRBV7-9 to TRBJ2-7; unclear D gene. Germline loops: CDR1 SEHNR, CDR2 FQNEAQ (reference sequence). Trimming took 4 bases from V and 1 from J, leaving 11 bases between them. CDR3 size: 14 residues. CDR3 loop: CASSSPDGSYEQYF. Written as DNA, the CDR3 is TGTGCCAGCAGCTCCCCAGACGGGTCCTACGAGCAGTACTTC.

This chain uses TRBV27 with TRBJ2-2; possible D gene TRBD2, 6 bases. V lost 3 bases and J 7 bases, leaving 30 bases between the germline ends. The CDR3 extends over 20 amino acids. Germline CDR1 and CDR2: MNHEY and SMNVEV (reference sequence). The CDR3 DNA reads as TGTGCCAGCAGTTTCACCTCTGGAATCGGGGGTCAACAGGCTTTCGGGGAGCTGTTTTTT. It is translated as CASSFTSGIGGQQAFGELFF.

The chain is built from TRBV27 and TRBJ2-7; 10 positions agree with TRBD2. CDR1 is MNHEY and CDR2 is SMNVEV in the germline V gene (reference sequence). The trim removed 5 bases at V and 3 bases at J, leaving 7 bases unmatched. CDR3 length: 15 amino acids. The CDR3 sequence: CASSTSGRAVYEQYF. The CDR3 coding sequence is TGTGCCAGCAGTACCAGCGGGAGGGCCGTCTACGAGCAGTACTTC.

This chain joins TRBV29-1 and TRBJ2-7; 8 nucleotides align to TRBD2. V lost 1 base, J lost 6 bases, and 11 bases stayed unmatched. The CDR3 contains 15 residues. Germline V gene lookup returns CDR1 SQVTM and CDR2 ANQGSEA. CDR3 sequence reads: CSVEGSNSGIFEQYF. Written as DNA, the CDR3 is TGCAGCGTTGAAGGCTCGAATAGCGGGATATTCGAGCAGTACTTC.

The genes are TRBV7-3 and TRBJ2-5, with D possibly TRBD2 on 6 matching bases. Germline values: CDR1 SGHTA, CDR2 FQGTGA. Deletions cut 2 bases from V and 5 bases from J, with 12 bases between. The CDR3 has 14 residues. CDR3 bases: TGTGCCAGCAGCTTAGGAGGGACCGGGGAGACCCAGTACTTC. Protein product: CASSLGGTGETQYF.

The rearrangement joins TRBV2 to TRBJ2-3; the D gene is possibly TRBD2 (5 bases). Germline assignment: CDR1 SNHLY and CDR2 FYNNEI. The CDR3 has 14 residues. Between the trimmed V and J ends, which lost 1 base and 6 bases, there was a span of 11 bases. In nucleotides, the CDR3 is TGTGCCAGCAGTGAAGAACCCCGAGGGGATACGCAGTATTTT. As protein: CASSEEPRGDTQYF.

The V gene is TRBV28, the J gene TRBJ1-2; no clear D. Trimming shortened V by 10 bases and J by 3 bases, and 15 bases separated the two germline ends. The CDR3 contains 13 residues. Germline CDR1 reads MDHEN; CDR2 reads SYDVKM. CDR3 residues: CATLRVIDYGYTF. DNA for the CDR3: TGTGCCACCCTAAGGGTAATCGACTATGGCTACACCTTC.

V and J are TRBV28 and TRBJ2-3; D remains ambiguous. CDR3 size: 15 residues. Germline-derived CDR1 and CDR2 are MDHEN and SYDVKM. The germline V and J ends were trimmed by 6 bases and 2 bases, with 15 bases remaining between them. As DNA, the CDR3 is TGTGCCAGCAGCTTCCATAAGGCCGTCACAGATACGCAGTATTTT. As protein: CASSFHKAVTDTQYF.